This T cell receptor beta chain was observed in a study of blood T cell repertoires in COVID-19. Study summary: Researchers got acute and convalescent COVID-19 samples from the United States, Italy and Spain.

Some clones are missing from TCRdb's copy, which holds only in-frame ones; the method was immunoSEQ multiplex PCR. The sample consists of 150,000 to 200,000 clones, more than 75% of them appearing once. Allocation to cohorts depended on clinical history reported by the participants. The germline gives CDR1 MNHNS, CDR2 SASEGT. The CDR3 runs to 14 residues. V was pared by 2 bases and J by 4 bases, with 11 bases between. The receptor comes from a human donor with acute COVID-19. The donor label of this sample is uncertain. The V call is TRBV6-1, the J call TRBJ1-1; weak D call: TRBD1 (6 bases). Sequencing used PBMCs or T cells enriched from blood (not recorded which). The CDR3 here is CASSEILGGTEAFF. The CDR3 bases are TGTGCCAGCAGTGAAATTCTAGGGGGCACTGAAGCTTTCTTT.